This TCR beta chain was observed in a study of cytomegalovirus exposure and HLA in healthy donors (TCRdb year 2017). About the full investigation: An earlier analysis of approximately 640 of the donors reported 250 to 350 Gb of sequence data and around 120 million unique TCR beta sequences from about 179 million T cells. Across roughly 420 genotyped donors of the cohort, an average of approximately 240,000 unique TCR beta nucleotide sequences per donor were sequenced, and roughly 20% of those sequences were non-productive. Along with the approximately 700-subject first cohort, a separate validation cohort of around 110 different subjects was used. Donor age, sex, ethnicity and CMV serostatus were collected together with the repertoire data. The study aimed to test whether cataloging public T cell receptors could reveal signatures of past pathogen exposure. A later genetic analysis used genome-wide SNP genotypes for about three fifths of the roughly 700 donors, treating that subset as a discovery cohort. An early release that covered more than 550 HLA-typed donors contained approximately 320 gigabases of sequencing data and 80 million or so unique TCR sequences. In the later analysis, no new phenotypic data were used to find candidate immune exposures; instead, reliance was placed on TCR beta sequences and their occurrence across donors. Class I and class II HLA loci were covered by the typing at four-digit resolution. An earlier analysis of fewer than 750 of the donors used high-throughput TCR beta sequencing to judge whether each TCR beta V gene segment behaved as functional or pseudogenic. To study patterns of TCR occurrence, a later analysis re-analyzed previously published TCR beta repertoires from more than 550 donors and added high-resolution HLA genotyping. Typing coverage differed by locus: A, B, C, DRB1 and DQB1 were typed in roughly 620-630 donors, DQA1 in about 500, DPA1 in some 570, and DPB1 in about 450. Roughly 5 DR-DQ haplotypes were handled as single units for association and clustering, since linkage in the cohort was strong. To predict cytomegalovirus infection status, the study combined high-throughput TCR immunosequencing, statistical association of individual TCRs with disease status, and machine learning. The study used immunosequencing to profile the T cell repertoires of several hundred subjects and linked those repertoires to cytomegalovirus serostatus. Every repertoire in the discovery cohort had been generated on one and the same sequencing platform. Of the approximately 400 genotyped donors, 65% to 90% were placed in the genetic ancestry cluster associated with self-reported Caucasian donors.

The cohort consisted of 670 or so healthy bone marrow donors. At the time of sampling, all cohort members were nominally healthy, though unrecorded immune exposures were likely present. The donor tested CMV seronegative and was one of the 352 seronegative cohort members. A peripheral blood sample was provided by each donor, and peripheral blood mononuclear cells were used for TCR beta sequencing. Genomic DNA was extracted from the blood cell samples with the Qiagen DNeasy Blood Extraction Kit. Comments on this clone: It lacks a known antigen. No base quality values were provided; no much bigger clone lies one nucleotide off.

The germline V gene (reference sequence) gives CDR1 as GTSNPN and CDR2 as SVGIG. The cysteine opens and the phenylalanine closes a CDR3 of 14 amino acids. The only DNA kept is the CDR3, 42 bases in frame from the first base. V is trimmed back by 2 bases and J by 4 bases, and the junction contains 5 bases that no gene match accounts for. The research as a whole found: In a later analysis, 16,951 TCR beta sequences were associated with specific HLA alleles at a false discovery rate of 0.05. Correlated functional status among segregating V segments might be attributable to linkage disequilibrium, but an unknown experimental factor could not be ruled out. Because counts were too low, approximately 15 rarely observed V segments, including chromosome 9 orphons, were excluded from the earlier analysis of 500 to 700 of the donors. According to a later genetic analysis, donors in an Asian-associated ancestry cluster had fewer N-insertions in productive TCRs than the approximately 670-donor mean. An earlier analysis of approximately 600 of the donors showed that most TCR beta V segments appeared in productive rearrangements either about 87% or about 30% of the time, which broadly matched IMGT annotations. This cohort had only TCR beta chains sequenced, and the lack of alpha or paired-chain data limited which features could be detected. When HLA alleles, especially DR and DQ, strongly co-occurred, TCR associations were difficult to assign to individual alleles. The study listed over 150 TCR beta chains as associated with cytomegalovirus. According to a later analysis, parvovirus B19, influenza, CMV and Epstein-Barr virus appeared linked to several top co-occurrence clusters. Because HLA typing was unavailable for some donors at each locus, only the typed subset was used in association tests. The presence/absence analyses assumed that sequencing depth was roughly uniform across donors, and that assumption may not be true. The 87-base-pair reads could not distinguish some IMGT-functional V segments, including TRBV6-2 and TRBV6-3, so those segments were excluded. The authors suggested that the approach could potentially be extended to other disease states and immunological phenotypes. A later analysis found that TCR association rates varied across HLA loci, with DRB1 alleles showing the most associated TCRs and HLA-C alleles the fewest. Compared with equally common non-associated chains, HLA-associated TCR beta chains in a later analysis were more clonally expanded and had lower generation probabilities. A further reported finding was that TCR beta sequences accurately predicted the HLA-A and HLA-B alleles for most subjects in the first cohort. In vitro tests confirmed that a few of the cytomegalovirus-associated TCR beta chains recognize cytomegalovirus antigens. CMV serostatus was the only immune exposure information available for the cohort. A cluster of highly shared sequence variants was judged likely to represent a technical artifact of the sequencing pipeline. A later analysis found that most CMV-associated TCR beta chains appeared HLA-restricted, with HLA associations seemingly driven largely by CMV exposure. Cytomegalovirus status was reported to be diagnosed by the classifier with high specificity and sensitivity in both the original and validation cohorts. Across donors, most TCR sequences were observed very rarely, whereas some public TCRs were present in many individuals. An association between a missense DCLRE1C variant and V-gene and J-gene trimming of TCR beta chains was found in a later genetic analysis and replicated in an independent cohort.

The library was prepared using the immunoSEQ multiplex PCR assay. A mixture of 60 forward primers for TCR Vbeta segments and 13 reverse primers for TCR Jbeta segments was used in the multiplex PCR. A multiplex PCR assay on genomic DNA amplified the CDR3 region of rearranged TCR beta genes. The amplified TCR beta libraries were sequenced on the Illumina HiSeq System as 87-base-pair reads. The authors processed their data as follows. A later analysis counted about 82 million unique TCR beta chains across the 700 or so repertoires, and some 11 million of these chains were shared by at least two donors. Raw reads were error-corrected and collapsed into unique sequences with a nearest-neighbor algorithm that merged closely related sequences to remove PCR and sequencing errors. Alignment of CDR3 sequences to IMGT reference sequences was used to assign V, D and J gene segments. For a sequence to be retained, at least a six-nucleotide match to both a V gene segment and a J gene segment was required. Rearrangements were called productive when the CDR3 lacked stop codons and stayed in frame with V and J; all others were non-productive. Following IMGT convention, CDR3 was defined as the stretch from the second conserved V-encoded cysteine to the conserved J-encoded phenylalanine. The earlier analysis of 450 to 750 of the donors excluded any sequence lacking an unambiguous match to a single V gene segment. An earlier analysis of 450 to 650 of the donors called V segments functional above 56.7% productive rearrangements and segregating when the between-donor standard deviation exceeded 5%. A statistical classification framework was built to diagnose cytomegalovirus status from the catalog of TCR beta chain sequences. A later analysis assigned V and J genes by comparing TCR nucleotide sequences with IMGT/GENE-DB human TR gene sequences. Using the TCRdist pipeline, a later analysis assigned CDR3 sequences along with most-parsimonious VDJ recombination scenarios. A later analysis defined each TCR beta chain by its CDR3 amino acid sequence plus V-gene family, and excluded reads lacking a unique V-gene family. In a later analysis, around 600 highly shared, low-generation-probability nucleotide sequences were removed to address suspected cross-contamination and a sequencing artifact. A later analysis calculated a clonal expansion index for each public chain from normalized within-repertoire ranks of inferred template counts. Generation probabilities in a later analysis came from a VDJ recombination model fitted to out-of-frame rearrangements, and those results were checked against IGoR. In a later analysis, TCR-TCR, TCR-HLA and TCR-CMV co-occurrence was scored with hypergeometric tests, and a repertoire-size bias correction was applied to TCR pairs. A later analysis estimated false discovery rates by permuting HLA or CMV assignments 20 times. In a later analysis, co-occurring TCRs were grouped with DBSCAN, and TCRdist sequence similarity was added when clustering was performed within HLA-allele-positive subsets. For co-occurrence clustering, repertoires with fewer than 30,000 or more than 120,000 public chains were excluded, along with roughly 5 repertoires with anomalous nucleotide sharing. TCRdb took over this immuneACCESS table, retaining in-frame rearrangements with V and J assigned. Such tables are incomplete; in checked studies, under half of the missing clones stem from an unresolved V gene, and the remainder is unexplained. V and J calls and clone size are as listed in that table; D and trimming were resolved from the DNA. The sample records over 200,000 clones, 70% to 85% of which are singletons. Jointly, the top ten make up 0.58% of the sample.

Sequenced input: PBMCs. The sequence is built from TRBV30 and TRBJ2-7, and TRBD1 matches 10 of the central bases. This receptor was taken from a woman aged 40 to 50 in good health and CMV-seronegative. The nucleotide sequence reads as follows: TGTGCCTGGAGTTACGACAGGGGGCCTTACGAGCAGTACTTC. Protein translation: CAWSYDRGPYEQYF.